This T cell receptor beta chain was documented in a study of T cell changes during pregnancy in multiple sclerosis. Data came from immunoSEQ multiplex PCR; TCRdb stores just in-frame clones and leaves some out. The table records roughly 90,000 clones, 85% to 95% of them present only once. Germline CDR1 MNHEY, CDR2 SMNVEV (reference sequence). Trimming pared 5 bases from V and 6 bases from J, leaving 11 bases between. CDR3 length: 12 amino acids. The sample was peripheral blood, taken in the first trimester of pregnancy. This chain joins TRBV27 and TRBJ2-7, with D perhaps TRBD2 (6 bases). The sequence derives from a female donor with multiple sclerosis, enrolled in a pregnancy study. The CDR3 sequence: CASSSPGGEQYF. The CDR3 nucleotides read TGTGCCAGCAGTAGCCCCGGGGGCGAGCAGTACTTC.